The 18 T cell receptor beta chains listed next were all sequenced from one sample in a study of cytomegalovirus exposure and HLA in healthy donors. Clones were sequenced by immunoSEQ multiplex PCR, and TCRdb holds only the in-frame ones, with some missing. The sample has 90,000 to 100,000 clones, approximately 93% seen once. Sequences were obtained from PBMCs. These receptors were collected from a woman younger than 45 in good health and CMV-seropositive.

The J gene is TRBJ2-5, the V gene TRBV6-5; no firm D call. Per the germline V gene, CDR1 is MNHEY and CDR2 is SVGAGI. The V gene lost 2 bases and the J gene lost 3 bases, with 4 bases spanning the gap. The CDR3 has 12 residues. The CDR3 DNA reads TGTGCCAGCAGTTACGAGGAAGAGACCCAGTACTTC. It encodes CASSYEEETQYF.

This chain connects TRBV19 to TRBJ1-4; D is unresolved. CDR1 is LNHDA, CDR2 SQIVND, per germline (reference sequence). The CDR3 has 20 amino acids. V was shortened by 3 bases and J by 0 bases, with 23 bases between the two germline ends. The CDR3 nucleotides are TGTGCCAGTAGTATGTCGTCCGTCTTCGACTTTTTAACAACTAATGAAAAACTGTTTTTT. Translated: CASSMSSVFDFLTTNEKLFF.

This clone has only a few counts. The rearrangement joins TRBV28 to TRBJ1-2; D not certain. Per germline, CDR1 MDHEN and CDR2 SYDVKM. The length of the CDR3 is 14 residues. Trimming shortened V by 3 bases and J by 4 bases, and 12 bases separated the two germline ends. The CDR3 loop is CASSFPTETYGYTF. The CDR3 nucleotides are TGTGCCAGCAGTTTCCCCACGGAGACCTATGGCTACACCTTC.

The genes are TRBV28 and TRBJ2-1, with D possibly matching TRBD2 (5 bases). The CDR3 loop spans 13 amino acids. Germline V lookup: CDR1 MDHEN, CDR2 SYDVKM. The V gene lost 4 bases and the J gene lost 4 bases, with 8 bases spanning the gap. The CDR3 DNA sequence: TGTGCCAGCAGTTCCCGCGGGTACAATGAGCAGTTCTTC. It specifies CASSSRGYNEQFF.

The rearrangement uses TRBV4-1 and TRBJ2-3, with TRBD2 matching over 8 bases. The germline CDR1 and CDR2 sequences are MGHRA and YSYEKL. The CDR3 is 15 amino acids. V gave up 1 base and J gave up 0 bases; unmatched junction bases: 0. In DNA form, the CDR3 reads TGCGCCAGCAGCCAAGGACTAGCGAGCACAGATACGCAGTATTTT. This sequence encodes CASSQGLASTDTQYF.

About this clone: Sequence at one end of the junction differs from germline and may be a read error. The chain couples TRBV6-5 to TRBJ2-1; D is undetermined. This CDR3 region has 15 residues. The germline gives CDR1 MNHEY, CDR2 SVGAGI. CDR3: CASRTNPFSYDEQFF. The DNA for the CDR3 is TGTGCCAGCAGAACCAACCCCTTCTCCTACGATGAGCAGTTCTTC.

The rearrangement joins TRBV10-3 to TRBJ2-2; tentative D call: TRBD1 (6 bases). V lost 0 bases to trimming and J lost 5 bases, with 10 bases between them. CDR3 length: 15 amino acids. Germline loops: CDR1 ENHRY, CDR2 SYGVKD. The CDR3 sequence is CAISESGQPTGELFF. CDR3 sequence (DNA): TGTGCCATCAGTGAGTCGGGACAACCGACCGGGGAGCTGTTTTTT.

Here the CDR3 reads CASSLVGLADDEQFF. For the CDR3, the DNA is TGTGCCAGCAGCTTAGTGGGACTAGCGGACGATGAGCAGTTCTTC. This chain links TRBV7-9 with TRBJ2-1; 11 bases line up with TRBD2. The CDR3 sequence is 15 residues long. The germline V gene has CDR1 SEHNR and CDR2 FQNEAQ (reference sequence). V dropped 1 base and J dropped 8; count of bases not matched to a gene: 4.

The chain links TRBV9 to TRBJ2-5, with 9 bases identical to TRBD1. The V and J ends lost 0 bases and 4 bases, in that order; junction bases with no gene match: 10. Germline loops: CDR1 SGDLS, CDR2 YYNGEE. The CDR3 consists of 17 residues. Here the CDR3 reads CASSVGTSVTGGETQYF. The CDR3 DNA reads TGTGCCAGCAGCGTAGGAACGTCAGTGACAGGGGGAGAGACCCAGTACTTC.

The chain uses TRBV6-4 and TRBJ2-3, with 12 bases aligning to TRBD2. V was pared by 6 bases and J by 8 bases, with 9 bases of the junction left unmatched. CDR1 MRHNA and CDR2 SNTAGT come from the germline V gene. This CDR3 spans 15 amino acids. CDR3 residues: CASRRTSGMGGTQYF. In DNA, the CDR3 is TGTGCCAGCAGGAGGACTAGCGGGATGGGCGGTACGCAGTATTTT.

As DNA, the CDR3 is TGTGCCAGCAGTTACCGCTCCTACGAGCAGTACTTC. Translating gives CASSYRSYEQYF. The chain recombines TRBV6-6 with TRBJ2-7; no reliable D call. V was shortened by 2 bases and J by 0 bases, with 2 bases between the two germline ends. The CDR3 spans 12 residues. Germline V CDR1 and CDR2: MNHNY, SVGAGI (reference sequence).

This chain connects TRBV18 to TRBJ2-3; no definite D call. The germline V gene has CDR1 KGHSH and CDR2 LQKENI. V shed 5 bases and J shed 0 bases, with 3 bases lying between them. This CDR3 is 12 amino acids long. The CDR3 here is CASSSSTDTQYF. The CDR3 DNA reads as TGTGCCAGCTCATCTAGCACAGATACGCAGTATTTT.

This clone was detected once. V gene TRBV6-6 combines with J gene TRBJ2-2, with 11 bases aligning to TRBD1. Germline assignment: CDR1 MNHNY and CDR2 SVGAGI (reference sequence). Germline trimming cut 6 bases from V and 5 bases from J; bases unmatched to any gene: 8. The length of the CDR3 is 16 residues. The CDR3 bases are TGTGCCAGCAGCAGTTGGGGACAGGGGGTTACCGGGGAGCTGTTTTTT. It yields the protein CASSSWGQGVTGELFF.

This sequence joins TRBV10-3 and TRBJ1-1, with 7 bases identical to TRBD1. Losses at the gene ends were 6 bases for V and 11 bases for J; bases not matched to a gene: 9. This CDR3 is built from 12 residues. The germline gives CDR1 ENHRY, CDR2 SYGVKD. The CDR3 nucleotides are TGTGCCATCAGCGCCGAGGGGGCCGCGGCTTTCTTT. Its protein is CAISAEGAAAFF.

This clone appeared a few times. The J gene is TRBJ2-7, the V gene TRBV7-8, with a possible D match to TRBD2 (6 bases). The germline V gene encodes CDR1 SGHVS and CDR2 FQNEAQ. With 0 bases removed from V and 3 bases from J, the gap between germline ends came to 9 bases. The CDR3 extends over 14 amino acids. The CDR3: CASSLAEGGYEQYF. In DNA, the CDR3 is TGTGCCAGCAGCTTAGCGGAGGGTGGCTACGAGCAGTACTTC.

The chain uses TRBV5-1 and TRBJ1-4; D gene unclear. From germline, CDR1 is SGHRS and CDR2 YFSETQ. V lost 1 base and J 4 bases, leaving 14 bases between the germline ends. This CDR3 has 16 amino acids. In DNA form, the CDR3 reads TGCGCCAGCAGCTTGTGGACTCCCGGATTTAATGAAAAACTGTTTTTT. It yields the protein CASSLWTPGFNEKLFF.

The rearrangement uses TRBV2 and TRBJ2-7; no clear D. The CDR3 totals 13 residues. The V end was cut by 4 bases, the J end by 2 bases, with 9 bases between. CDR1 SNHLY and CDR2 FYNNEI come from the germline V gene. The CDR3 nucleotides are TGTGCCAGCAGTGCCCCCAGAACCTACGAGCAGTACTTC. This sequence encodes CASSAPRTYEQYF.

The genes are TRBV11-2 and TRBJ1-1, with D uncertain. The length of the CDR3 is 13 residues. The V end lost 3 bases, the J end lost 1 base, and 6 bases lay between the germline ends. CDR1 is SGHAT, CDR2 FQNNGV, per germline. The CDR3 DNA reads as TGTGCCAGCAGCTTTAACAGGAACACTGAAGCTTTCTTT. It codes for CASSFNRNTEAFF.